These T cell receptor beta chains were read from a single sample in a study of cytomegalovirus exposure and HLA in healthy donors. Only in-frame clones appear in the TCRdb table, and some are missing; sequencing was by immunoSEQ multiplex PCR. In the table there are around 140,000 clones, under 85% of which are singletons. The sequencing input was PBMCs. The receptor source for this set is a male donor in good health and CMV-seropositive. Each CDR3 is given with its conserved first and last residue. Fields, in order: clone size, D gene, V gene, J gene, CDR3 DNA, CDR3 protein. D genes are given only for firm matches. Part of the rows lack a size; the others show once, few, many or a class for expanded clones.

clone size: NA; D gene: NA; V gene: TRBV27; J gene: TRBJ1-5; CDR3 DNA: TGTGCCAGCAGTTTACAGTCGTCGGGGGTCGTCGGGCCCCAGCATTTT; CDR3 protein: CASSLQSSGVVGPQHF
clone size: few; D gene: NA; V gene: TRBV25-1; J gene: TRBJ2-2; CDR3 DNA: TGTGCCAGCAGTGAATTGGAGAAGTCCGGGGAGCTGTTTTTT; CDR3 protein: CASSELEKSGELFF
clone size: NA; D gene: TRBD2; V gene: TRBV29-1; J gene: TRBJ2-5; CDR3 DNA: TGCAGCGCGTCAGGACTAGCGGAGACCCAGTACTTC; CDR3 protein: CSASGLAETQYF
clone size: NA; D gene: NA; V gene: TRBV18; J gene: TRBJ2-7; CDR3 DNA: TGTGCCAGCTCACACGGACAGACGAACTACGAGCAGTACTTC; CDR3 protein: CASSHGQTNYEQYF
clone size: NA; D gene: TRBD1; V gene: TRBV5-1; J gene: TRBJ1-5; CDR3 DNA: TGCGCCAGCAGCCTAATGACAGGGGGTGACCAGCCCCAGCATTTT; CDR3 protein: CASSLMTGGDQPQHF
clone size: NA; D gene: TRBD1; V gene: TRBV15; J gene: TRBJ2-7; CDR3 DNA: TGTGCCACCAGCAGAGTCATCGGGACAGGGAACTACGAGCAGTACTTC; CDR3 protein: CATSRVIGTGNYEQYF
clone size: NA; D gene: NA; V gene: TRBV4-2; J gene: TRBJ1-4; CDR3 DNA: TGTGCCAGCAGCCACATCACGGCGGGTCCAGCTAATGAAAAACTGTTTTTT; CDR3 protein: CASSHITAGPANEKLFF
clone size: NA; D gene: TRBD2; V gene: TRBV19; J gene: TRBJ2-3; CDR3 DNA: TGTGCCAGTAATAGCGGGGGGGCCTTAGATACGCAGTATTTT; CDR3 protein: CASNSGGALDTQYF
clone size: NA; D gene: TRBD2; V gene: TRBV9; J gene: TRBJ2-1; CDR3 DNA: TGTGCCAGCAGCGTCGGGGGGGGGCCCAACAATGAGCAGTTCTTC; CDR3 protein: CASSVGGGPNNEQFF
clone size: NA; D gene: NA; V gene: TRBV7-3; J gene: TRBJ2-2; CDR3 DNA: TGTGCCAGCAGCCAGAGTGGGCGGAACACCGGGGAGCTGTTTTTT; CDR3 protein: CASSQSGRNTGELFF
clone size: few; D gene: TRBD2; V gene: TRBV11-3; J gene: TRBJ2-3; CDR3 DNA: TGTGCCAGCAGCTTGCGCGGGAGTGCAGATACGCAGTATTTT; CDR3 protein: CASSLRGSADTQYF
clone size: NA; D gene: NA; V gene: TRBV5-1; J gene: TRBJ2-1; CDR3 DNA: TGCGCCAGCAGCTTGTTCGGCGTGGCTGGGCTTAGCTCCTACAATGAGCAGTTCTTC; CDR3 protein: CASSLFGVAGLSSYNEQFF
clone size: NA; D gene: TRBD1; V gene: TRBV19; J gene: TRBJ1-5; CDR3 DNA: TGTGCCGGCTCGGACAGGGAGGGTCAGCCCCAGCATTTT; CDR3 protein: CAGSDREGQPQHF
clone size: NA; D gene: TRBD1; V gene: TRBV19; J gene: TRBJ1-1; CDR3 DNA: TGTGCCAGTAGCTTGGACAGGTGGGCTGAAGCTTTCTTT; CDR3 protein: CASSLDRWAEAFF
clone size: few; D gene: TRBD1; V gene: TRBV9; J gene: TRBJ2-2; CDR3 DNA: TGTGCCAGCAGCGTCTCAGGACAGGGGCACACCGGGGAGCTGTTTTTT; CDR3 protein: CASSVSGQGHTGELFF
clone size: few; D gene: NA; V gene: TRBV10-1; J gene: TRBJ2-1; CDR3 DNA: TGCGCCAGCAGTGAGTTTGCTGACTATGAGCAGTTCTTC; CDR3 protein: CASSEFADYEQFF
clone size: NA; D gene: TRBD1; V gene: TRBV27; J gene: TRBJ1-6; CDR3 DNA: TGTGCCAGCAGTTTATTGGAGCAGGGGGTGCCCCTCCACTTT; CDR3 protein: CASSLLEQGVPLHF
clone size: NA; D gene: NA; V gene: TRBV19; J gene: TRBJ1-3; CDR3 DNA: TGTGCCAGTACAGGGTTTGGAAACACCATATATTTT; CDR3 protein: CASTGFGNTIYF
clone size: NA; D gene: NA; V gene: TRBV9; J gene: TRBJ2-2; CDR3 DNA: TGTGCCAGCAGCGTAGCCAGCGATACGAACACCGGGGAGCTGTTTTTT; CDR3 protein: CASSVASDTNTGELFF
clone size: NA; D gene: NA; V gene: TRBV27; J gene: TRBJ2-5; CDR3 DNA: TGTGCCAGCAGTTCCCCCCTCCAGGGTAGGAAAGAGACCCAGTACTTC; CDR3 protein: CASSSPLQGRKETQYF
clone size: NA; D gene: NA; V gene: TRBV23-1; J gene: TRBJ2-5; CDR3 DNA: TGCGCCAGCAGACCCATCCCGGGTATCGAGACCCAGTACTTC; CDR3 protein: CASRPIPGIETQYF
clone size: NA; D gene: NA; V gene: TRBV4-2; J gene: TRBJ1-6; CDR3 DNA: TGTGCCAGCAGCCAAGATAGGGCGGGTAGGAGCTCCTATAATTCACCCCTCCACTTT; CDR3 protein: CASSQDRAGRSSYNSPLHF
clone size: NA; D gene: TRBD2; V gene: TRBV19; J gene: TRBJ2-5; CDR3 DNA: TGTGCCAGTAGTACGGATAGCGGGCGAGAGACCCAGTACTTC; CDR3 protein: CASSTDSGRETQYF
clone size: NA; D gene: NA; V gene: TRBV18; J gene: TRBJ2-7; CDR3 DNA: TGTGCCAGCTCACGGGACACCTACTCCTACGAGCAGTACTTC; CDR3 protein: CASSRDTYSYEQYF
clone size: once; D gene: NA; V gene: TRBV11-2; J gene: TRBJ2-4; CDR3 DNA: TGTGCCAGCAGCTTATCGAACAGTCAGTACTTC; CDR3 protein: CASSLSNSQYF
clone size: NA; D gene: TRBD2; V gene: TRBV27; J gene: TRBJ2-1; CDR3 DNA: TGTGCCAGCAGTTTGCTAGCGGACTACAATGAGCAGTTCTTC; CDR3 protein: CASSLLADYNEQFF
clone size: NA; D gene: TRBD1; V gene: TRBV2; J gene: TRBJ2-2; CDR3 DNA: TGTGCCAGCAGGGCCCCGGGACAGGGGGCCGGGGAGCTGTTTTTT; CDR3 protein: CASRAPGQGAGELFF
clone size: NA; D gene: NA; V gene: TRBV7-9; J gene: TRBJ1-1; CDR3 DNA: TGTGCCAGCAGCTTACTAGGAGGCAGCCATGAAGCTTTCTTT; CDR3 protein: CASSLLGGSHEAFF
clone size: NA; D gene: NA; V gene: TRBV5-1; J gene: TRBJ2-1; CDR3 DNA: TGCGCCAGCAGCTTGGGGGAGCCCTACAATGAGCAGTTCTTC; CDR3 protein: CASSLGEPYNEQFF
clone size: NA; D gene: TRBD1; V gene: TRBV7-2; J gene: TRBJ1-3; CDR3 DNA: TGTGCCAGCAGCCTGTACGGGGTGGACAGGTTTAGCTCTGGAAACACCATATATTTT; CDR3 protein: CASSLYGVDRFSSGNTIYF
clone size: NA; D gene: TRBD2; V gene: TRBV7-9; J gene: TRBJ2-1; CDR3 DNA: TGTGCCAGCAGCTTAGTACCAACTAGCGGGGAGTGGGATGAGCAGTTCTTC; CDR3 protein: CASSLVPTSGEWDEQFF
clone size: NA; D gene: NA; V gene: TRBV28; J gene: TRBJ1-5; CDR3 DNA: TGTGCCAGCAGTCGAAGGGACCTCCGGAGGGGCAATCAGCCCCAGCATTTT; CDR3 protein: CASSRRDLRRGNQPQHF
clone size: NA; D gene: NA; V gene: TRBV6-1; J gene: TRBJ1-4; CDR3 DNA: TGTGCCAGCAGTGATCCCAGGGGAACTAATGAAAAACTGTTTTTT; CDR3 protein: CASSDPRGTNEKLFF